These 22 T cell receptor beta chains were sequenced from one sample in a study of human T cells and chemical hapten exposure. The time point is: pre-sensitization, week 0. Treatment reported: therapeutic diphenylcyclopropenone sensitization with weekly scalp DPC. TCRdb re-called the RACE reads with MiXCR, one entry per CDR3 protein. The sample gives roughly 38,000 distinct CDR3 sequences, 9.5% to 15% of which show up once; over 5.5% is in the top ten. Sample: whole blood, taken in connection with sensitization to the hapten diphenylcyclopropenone (DPC). The receptors derive from a woman aged 25 to 39 with alopecia areata. Some clones in this sample may be carry-over from other donors' samples.

This clonotype was seen only a few times. This chain uses TRBV18 with TRBJ2-1; the D gene is possibly TRBD2 (6 bases). V lost 3 bases and J 2 bases, leaving 14 bases between the germline ends. Germline CDR1 is KGHSH and CDR2 is LQKENI. There are 16 residues in the CDR3. The CDR3 nucleotides are TGTGCCAGCTCACCCCTAGGGGCGGGAACCTACAATGAGCAGTTCTTC. Translation gives CASSPLGAGTYNEQFF.

This clonotype was seen just once. The chain couples TRBV10-2 to TRBJ2-2, with 12 positions matching TRBD2. Unmatched junction bases numbered 10, after V lost 6 bases and J lost 5 bases. CDR3 size: 17 residues. Per the germline V gene, CDR1 is WSHSY and CDR2 is SAAADI. CDR3 bases: TGCGCCAGCAGGGAAACTAGCGGGGGGTCAATGACCGGGGAGCTGTTTTTT. It codes for CASRETSGGSMTGELFF.

This clonotype was seen a few times. The chain uses TRBV7-2 and TRBJ2-1; 9 nucleotides line up with TRBD2. Germline CDR1 is SGHTA and CDR2 is FQGNSA. This CDR3 contains 18 residues. Trimming took 5 bases from V and 0 from J; bases not matched to a gene: 11. The DNA for the CDR3 is TGTGCCAGCAGCCCCCGTGGTAGCGGGGGAGACTCCTACAATGAGCAGTTCTTC. This codes for CASSPRGSGGDSYNEQFF.

This clonotype has just a few counts. Germline and junction disagree at one end, which may indicate a read error. The rearrangement links TRBV6-2 or TRBV6-3 to TRBJ2-1, with no clear D. CDR1 is MNHEY and CDR2 is SVGEGT in the germline V gene. The CDR3 length is 14 residues. The CDR3, as DNA: TGTGCCAGCAGTGACTCTAGGTCCTACAATGAGCAGTTCTTC. Encoded protein: CASSDSRSYNEQFF.

The chain carries TRBV28 and TRBJ2-1; D ambiguous. Trimming left V 4 bases short and J 4 bases short, with 5 bases between. Germline loops: CDR1 MDHEN, CDR2 SYDVKM. The CDR3 is made up of 12 amino acids. CDR3 sequence (DNA): TGTGCCAGCAGTTCCCTATACAATGAGCAGTTCTTC. It yields the protein CASSSLYNEQFF.

This clonotype was observed at least ten times. The V gene is TRBV12-3 or TRBV12-4, the J gene TRBJ2-7, with 9 bases identical to TRBD2. V lost 2 bases, J lost 6 bases, and 5 bases stayed unmatched. The CDR3 extends over 14 amino acids. Here the CDR3 DNA reads TGTGCCAGCAGTTTACGGACTAGCGATGGCGAGCAGTACTTC. This sequence encodes CASSLRTSDGEQYF.

This clonotype was seen ten or more times. The rearrangement links TRBV20-1 to TRBJ1-1; unclear D gene. CDR3 length equals 10 residues. Germline-derived CDR1 and CDR2 are DFQATT and SNEGSKA (reference sequence). Trimming stripped 4 bases from V and 4 bases from J, with 4 bases between. The CDR3 reads CSAMTTEAFF. CDR3 DNA sequence: TGCAGTGCTATGACCACTGAAGCTTTCTTT.

The genes are TRBV2 and TRBJ2-7; the D gene is possibly TRBD2 (6 bases). The V end was cut by 7 bases, the J end by 6 bases, with 16 bases between. The CDR3 contains 13 residues. Per germline, CDR1 SNHLY and CDR2 FYNNEI. The CDR3: CASKPGGPGEQYF. The CDR3 nucleotides read TGTGCCAGCAAGCCCGGGGGACCAGGCGAGCAGTACTTC.

The genes are TRBV29-1 and TRBJ2-3; 7 nucleotides line up with TRBD2. Trimming cost V 5 bases and J 2 bases; bases outside gene matches: 4. This CDR3 region has 13 residues. Germline V gives CDR1 SQVTM, CDR2 ANQGSEA. The CDR3 region is CSVSSGFTDTQYF. DNA for the CDR3: TGCAGCGTTAGTAGCGGGTTCACAGATACGCAGTATTTT.

This chain joins TRBV30 and TRBJ1-3; no clear D gene. The germline gives CDR1 GTSNPN, CDR2 SVGIG (reference sequence). The CDR3 has 15 amino acids. Trimming removed 3 bases from V and 0 bases from J, with 12 bases in between. The CDR3 DNA is TGTGCCTGGAGACAGTTCCTTCCCTCTGGAAACACCATATATTTT. Residues: CAWRQFLPSGNTIYF.

This chain links TRBV6-5 with TRBJ2-2, with TRBD1 matching over 8 bases. The CDR3 sequence is 14 residues long. The germline gives CDR1 MNHEY, CDR2 SVGAGI. J gave up 4 bases and V 7 bases, and 5 bases lay outside the gene matches. The CDR3 DNA sequence: TGTGCCAGCAACAAACAGGGGGGCACCGGGGAGCTGTTTTTT. Protein product: CASNKQGGTGELFF.

The chain recombines TRBV20-1 with TRBJ1-1, with unresolved D. The CDR3 runs 13 residues. V lost 4 bases and J 0 bases, leaving 9 bases between the germline ends. Germline CDR1 reads DFQATT; CDR2 reads SNEGSKA (reference sequence). Here the CDR3 reads CSAKGALNTEAFF. DNA of the CDR3: TGCAGTGCTAAGGGAGCCCTGAACACTGAAGCTTTCTTT.

This clonotype was detected ten times or more. The rearrangement links TRBV20-1 to TRBJ2-7; D possibly corresponds to TRBD2 (6 bases). V was trimmed by 1 base and J by 5 bases, leaving 15 bases between them. Per the germline V gene, CDR1 is DFQATT and CDR2 is SNEGSKA (reference sequence). The CDR3 sequence is 14 residues long. In nucleotides, the CDR3 is TGCAGTGCTAGAGTGTCGACTAGATCGGACGAGCAGTACTTC. It specifies CSARVSTRSDEQYF.

This clonotype was counted many times. V is TRBV7-2 and J is TRBJ1-5; D possibly corresponds to TRBD1 (5 bases). The CDR3 has 14 residues. Germline values: CDR1 SGHTA, CDR2 FQGNSA. Trimming took off 2 bases at V and 7 bases at J, with 12 bases between the two ends. As DNA, the CDR3 is TGTGCCAGCAGCTTAAGGCAGGGAGGACAGCCCCAGCATTTT. Translating it yields CASSLRQGGQPQHF. The full variable domain, with the rest looked up from reference TRBV7-2 and TRBJ1-5, is GAGVSQSPSNKVTEKGKDVELRCDPISGHTALYWYRQSLGQGLEFLIYFQGNSAPDKSGLPSDRFSAERTGGSVSTLTIQRTQQEDSAVYLCASSLRQGGQPQHFGDGTRLSIL.

This clonotype was seen many times. This sequence joins TRBV29-1 and TRBJ2-5; a possible D gene is TRBD2 (5 bases). With 4 bases removed from V and 5 bases from J, the gap between germline ends came to 11 bases. CDR3 length: 12 residues. The germline V gene has CDR1 SQVTM and CDR2 ANQGSEA. CDR3 DNA sequence: TGCAGCGTTGGGTCCCCGGGGGAGACCCAGTACTTC. This sequence encodes CSVGSPGETQYF.

This clonotype was seen ten or more times. This rearrangement joins TRBV6-5 to TRBJ2-3, with D tentatively TRBD2 (6 bases). This CDR3 region has 16 residues. Per the germline V gene, CDR1 is MNHEY and CDR2 is SVGAGI. Between the trimmed V and J ends, which lost 0 bases and 2 bases, there was a span of 12 bases. The DNA of the CDR3 is TGTGCCAGCAGTTACTCGATTAGCGGTTACACAGATACGCAGTATTTT. This translates into CASSYSISGYTDTQYF.

This clonotype has only a few counts. This chain links TRBV20-1 with TRBJ2-1; 10 nucleotides align to TRBD1. CDR1 DFQATT and CDR2 SNEGSKA come from the germline V gene (reference sequence). The CDR3 spans 13 residues. The V segment lost 6 bases and the J segment 7 bases; nucleotides outside the gene matches: 6. CDR3: CSATVDRGNEQFF. The CDR3 nucleotides are TGCAGTGCCACGGTGGACAGGGGGAATGAGCAGTTCTTC.

This clonotype was found many times. The chain carries TRBV7-9 and TRBJ2-7, with no clear D. Germline-derived CDR1 and CDR2 are SEHNR and FQNEAQ (reference sequence). The CDR3 runs 13 residues. V lost 3 bases, J lost 3 bases, and 9 bases lay in between. The CDR3 DNA reads as TGTGCCAGCAGCTTTGGTAGGGACTACGAGCAGTACTTC. Its protein is CASSFGRDYEQYF.

This clonotype was picked up a small number of times. The chain employs TRBV19 and TRBJ2-7, with 9 nucleotides matching TRBD2. CDR1 and CDR2 (germline): LNHDA, SQIVND (reference sequence). CDR3 length equals 15 residues. The junction had 10 bases not matched to a gene; V was cut back by 6 bases and J by 4 bases. This CDR3 reads CASRGWASGTYEQYF. CDR3 bases: TGTGCCAGTAGAGGCTGGGCTAGCGGGACGTACGAGCAGTACTTC.

This clonotype was counted only a few times. The chain couples TRBV27 to TRBJ2-5; D not certain. Trimming removed 6 bases from V and 2 bases from J, with 13 bases in between. The CDR3 consists of 14 residues. CDR1 and CDR2 (germline): MNHEY, SMNVEV (reference sequence). The CDR3 sequence: CASRGSGRQETQYF. The CDR3 bases are TGTGCCAGCAGGGGGTCAGGTCGGCAAGAGACCCAGTACTTC.

The sample holds many counts of this clonotype. This sequence joins TRBV7-9 and TRBJ1-2, with a weak D call TRBD1 (5 bases). Trimming removed 1 base from V and 14 bases from J, with 17 bases in between. The CDR3 consists of 13 residues. In germline, CDR1 is SEHNR, CDR2 FQNEAQ (reference sequence). The DNA for the CDR3 is TGTGCCAGCAGCTTAGGAATCGGGGGGAGTCCGACCTTC. Protein product: CASSLGIGGSPTF.

This clonotype was picked up many times. The chain couples TRBV27 to TRBJ2-5; D is possibly TRBD2 (6 bases). Germline V lookup: CDR1 MNHEY, CDR2 SMNVEV (reference sequence). The CDR3 is made up of 12 amino acids. V was shortened by 5 bases and J by 4 bases, with 8 bases between the two germline ends. In DNA, the CDR3 is TGTGCCAGCAGTGCCGGGGGAGAGACCCAGTACTTC. Residues: CASSAGGETQYF.